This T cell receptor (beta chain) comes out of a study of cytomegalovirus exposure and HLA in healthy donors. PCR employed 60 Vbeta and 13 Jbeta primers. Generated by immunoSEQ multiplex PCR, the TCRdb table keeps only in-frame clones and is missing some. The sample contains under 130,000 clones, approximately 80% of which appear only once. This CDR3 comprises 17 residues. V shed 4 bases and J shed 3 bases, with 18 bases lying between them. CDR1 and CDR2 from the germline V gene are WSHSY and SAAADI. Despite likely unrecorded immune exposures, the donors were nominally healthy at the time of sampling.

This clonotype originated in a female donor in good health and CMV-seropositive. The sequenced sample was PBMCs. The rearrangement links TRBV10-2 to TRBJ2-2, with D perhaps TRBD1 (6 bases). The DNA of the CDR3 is TGCGCCAGCAGTGGGGACACGTGGGGACGGGACACCGGGGAGCTGTTTTTT. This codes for CASSGDTWGRDTGELFF.